The next 4 T cell receptor beta chains were all read from a single sample in a study of blood T cell repertoires in COVID-19. This table comes from immunoSEQ multiplex PCR, and its TCRdb copy is limited to in-frame clones, with some not included. The sample contains just over 50,000 clones, roughly nine tenths of which appear only once. Sequenced material: peripheral blood. The source is a human donor with active COVID-19. The donor label of this sample is uncertain.

The genes are TRBV5-1 and TRBJ1-4; D is possibly TRBD1 (5 bases). Germline loops: CDR1 SGHRS, CDR2 YFSETQ. The CDR3 runs to 16 residues. Trimming pared 3 bases from V and 0 bases from J, leaving 12 bases between. CDR3 in amino acids: CASSSGHVATNEKLFF. Written as DNA, the CDR3 is TGCGCCAGCAGCTCAGGACACGTTGCAACTAATGAAAAACTGTTTTTT.

The CDR3 reads CASSVGQGLYNEQFF. Here the CDR3 DNA reads TGTGCCAGCAGCGTAGGGCAGGGGCTGTACAATGAGCAGTTCTTC. The gene calls are TRBV9 and TRBJ2-1; tentative D call: TRBD1 (6 bases). Germline lookup yields CDR1 SGDLS and CDR2 YYNGEE. With 0 bases removed from V and 4 bases from J, the gap between germline ends came to 11 bases. The CDR3 runs to 15 residues.

The V call is TRBV18, the J call TRBJ2-5; tentatively, D is TRBD1 (5 bases). Germline-derived CDR1 and CDR2 are KGHSH and LQKENI. Trimming took off 2 bases at V and 3 bases at J, with 22 bases between the two ends. The length of the CDR3 is 18 residues. The CDR3 nucleotides are TGTGCCAGCTCACCAAGTGAAATCAGGGCTTCAATTAAAGAGACCCAGTACTTC. It encodes CASSPSEIRASIKETQYF.

This clone has more than one count but fewer than ten. The DNA of the CDR3 is TGTGCCAGCAGCCTCGCGACAGGGGGCACAGATACGCAGTATTTT. It codes for CASSLATGGTDTQYF. The chain uses TRBV7-9 and TRBJ2-3, with 8 positions matching TRBD1. The CDR3 runs 15 residues. From germline, CDR1 is SEHNR and CDR2 FQNEAQ (reference sequence). Losses at the gene ends were 5 bases for V and 1 base for J; bases not matched to a gene: 5.